This TCR beta chain was sequenced in a study of blood T cell repertoires in COVID-19. As for the study in general: The analysed material was cDNA or gDNA that came from T cells, B-cell-depleted T cells, or PBMCs.

As handled by the study authors: Reference gene primer amplification gave nucleated cell count estimates. Method: immunoSEQ multiplex PCR; TCRdb's copy keeps in-frame clones and lacks some. Clonal size and the V and J genes are those of that table, whereas D and trimming came from the DNA. There are under 300,000 clones in the sample; roughly 80% occur only once, and 3.4% lies in the top ten. V gave up 7 bases and J gave up 5 bases, with 17 bases separating them. The CDR3 consists of 14 residues. Per the germline V gene, CDR1 is SNHLY and CDR2 is FYNNEI. The rearrangement links TRBV2 to TRBJ1-2, with D unclear. The TCR originated in a woman aged 18-29 years with acute or convalescent COVID-19. Sequenced material: peripheral blood. CDR3 in amino acids: CASTELEVRYGYTF. The CDR3 nucleotides are TGTGCCAGCACAGAGCTGGAGGTTCGGTATGGCTACACCTTC.